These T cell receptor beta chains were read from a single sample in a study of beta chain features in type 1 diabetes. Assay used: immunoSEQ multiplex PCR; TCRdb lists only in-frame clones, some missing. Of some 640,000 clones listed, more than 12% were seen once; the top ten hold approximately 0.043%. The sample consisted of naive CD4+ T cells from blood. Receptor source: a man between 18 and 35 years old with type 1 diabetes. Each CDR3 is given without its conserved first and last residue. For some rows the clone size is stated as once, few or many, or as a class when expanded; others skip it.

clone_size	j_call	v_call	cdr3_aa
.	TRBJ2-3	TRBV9	ASSARAGDSTDTQY
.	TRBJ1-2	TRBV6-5	ASSLEQGGYT
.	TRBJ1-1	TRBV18	ASSPDVNTEAF
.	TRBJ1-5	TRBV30	ACSGTGRQPQH
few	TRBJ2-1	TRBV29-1	SVPGLVYNEQF
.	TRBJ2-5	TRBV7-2	ASSFDRIQTQY
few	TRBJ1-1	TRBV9	ASSLGSETEAF
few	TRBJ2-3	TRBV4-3	ASSQELKTGASYLDTQY
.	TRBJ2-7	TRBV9	ASSGPSPSGSYEQY
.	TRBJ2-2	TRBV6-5	ASSLTGANTGELF
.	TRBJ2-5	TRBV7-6	ASSAIHRETQY
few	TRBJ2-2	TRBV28	ASSSYRTTGELF
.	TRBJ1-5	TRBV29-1	SVEVVGQPQH
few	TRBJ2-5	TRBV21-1	ASGTLEETQY
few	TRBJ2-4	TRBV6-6	ARRGQSRLAKNIQY
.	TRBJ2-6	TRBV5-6	ASSHYSAVSGANVLT
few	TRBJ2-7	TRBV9	ASSVDTAYEQY